This TCR beta chain was found in a study of untreated major depressive disorder. The method was immunoSEQ multiplex PCR; TCRdb's version includes in-frame clones alone and lacks a portion of them. The table lists 20,000 to 25,000 clones, about 93% of them singletons. V gave up 1 base and J gave up 4 bases, with 5 bases separating them. The CDR3 runs to 12 residues. Germline V lookup: CDR1 MDHEN, CDR2 SYDVKM. From thawed PBMCs, CD4+ T cells were purified by negative selection. The genes are TRBV28 and TRBJ2-7, with D uncertain. The source of this sequence is a man between 25 and 39 years old in good health. Material: CD4+ T cells from PBMCs. CDR3 nucleotides: TGTGCCAGCAGTTTATCAAGATACGAGCAGTACTTC. As protein: CASSLSRYEQYF.